This passage covers 24 T cell receptor beta chains from one sample sequenced in a study of T cell changes during pregnancy in multiple sclerosis (dated by TCRdb to between 2018 and 2021). Libraries were constructed by the immunoSEQ multiplex PCR assay. Not all clones reach the TCRdb copy of this immuneACCESS table, which keeps in-frame sequences only. Checked studies attribute under half of the gap to unresolved V genes and leave the rest unexplained. This sample gives about 110,000 clones in total; 90% to 95% of them show up just once. About 3.2% of the sample is taken by the ten largest. The sequences come from peripheral blood, collected after pregnancy. Source of these receptors: a female donor with multiple sclerosis, enrolled in a pregnancy study.

J is TRBJ2-5 and V is TRBV5-1, with D possibly TRBD2 on 7 matching bases. This CDR3 is built from 15 residues. V gave up 2 bases and J gave up 4 bases, with 15 bases separating them. Looked up from germline, CDR1 is SGHRS and CDR2 is YFSETQ. The CDR3 region has the DNA TGCGCCAGCAGCTTTCGGGGGGCGCCGGGAGAGACCCAGTACTTC. Translating it yields CASSFRGAPGETQYF. Filled out from reference TRBV5-1 and TRBJ2-5, the complete variable domain reads KAGVTQTPRYLIKTRGQQVTLSCSPISGHRSVSWYQQTPGQGLQFLFEYFSETQRNKGNFPGRFSGRQFSNSRSEMNVSTLELGDSALYLCASSFRGAPGETQYFGPGTRLLVL.

This rearrangement joins TRBV2 to TRBJ1-4, with D maybe TRBD1 (6 bases). Per the germline V gene, CDR1 is SNHLY and CDR2 is FYNNEI. The CDR3 sequence is 15 residues long. V lost 1 base and J lost 8, with 14 bases in between. The CDR3 bases are TGTGCCAGCAGTGAAGGTGGGGGGGCTTTCGAAAAACTGTTTTTT. Residues: CASSEGGGAFEKLFF.

V usage is TRBV5-1 and J usage is TRBJ2-6; 7 nucleotides align to TRBD1. V lost 1 base and J lost 1; bases outside the gene matches: 5. CDR1 is SGHRS and CDR2 is YFSETQ in the germline V gene. The CDR3 spans 17 residues. CDR3 in DNA: TGCGCCAGCAGCTTGAAGGGGGCTCAATCTGGGGCCAACGTCCTGACTTTC. Amino acids: CASSLKGAQSGANVLTF.

V is TRBV5-4 and J is TRBJ2-7; possible D gene TRBD1, 6 bases. This CDR3 has 15 residues. The V gene's germline CDR1 is SGHNT and CDR2 YYREEE (reference sequence). The germline V and J ends were trimmed by 4 bases and 4 bases, with 18 bases remaining between them. CDR3 nucleotide sequence: TGTGCCAGCAGCCCCGAGCAGGGGATGAGTTACGAGCAGTACTTC. This sequence encodes CASSPEQGMSYEQYF.

J is TRBJ1-3 and V is TRBV10-3; no reliable D call. Germline V gene sequence: CDR1 ENHRY, CDR2 SYGVKD. CDR3 size: 12 residues. The ends were cut back, 10 bases at V and 1 base at J, with 8 bases in the middle. The CDR3 DNA is TGTGCCACCGGAGGGTCTGGAAACACCATATATTTT. It yields the protein CATGGSGNTIYF.

The chain recombines TRBV7-8 with TRBJ2-7; 10 bases match TRBD1. This CDR3 has 14 amino acids. V dropped 4 bases and J dropped 3; count of bases not matched to a gene: 3. Per germline, CDR1 SGHVS and CDR2 FQNEAQ. CDR3 region: CASSWGQGNYEQYF. The DNA for the CDR3 is TGTGCCAGCAGCTGGGGACAGGGGAACTACGAGCAGTACTTC.

This chain connects TRBV19 to TRBJ1-2; 8 positions agree with TRBD1. The CDR3 loop spans 12 amino acids. Losses at the gene ends were 9 bases for V and 5 bases for J; bases not matched to a gene: 5. CDR1 LNHDA and CDR2 SQIVND come from the germline V gene (reference sequence). The CDR3 spells CASGQGIYGYTF. CDR3 sequence (DNA): TGTGCCAGCGGACAGGGCATTTATGGCTACACCTTC.

This clone was recorded a few times. The V call is TRBV10-3, the J call TRBJ1-6; 7 nucleotides align to TRBD1. V was pared by 8 bases and J by 13 bases, with 2 bases of the junction left unmatched. This CDR3 contains 10 residues. Germline assignment: CDR1 ENHRY and CDR2 SYGVKD. CDR3 sequence: CAIGRGPLHF. For the CDR3, the DNA is TGTGCCATCGGCAGGGGGCCCCTCCACTTT.

The rearrangement uses TRBV18 and TRBJ2-3, with D uncertain. V was shortened by 2 bases and J by 0 bases, with 12 bases between the two germline ends. This CDR3 is 16 amino acids long. The germline V gene has CDR1 KGHSH and CDR2 LQKENI. CDR3 coding DNA: TGTGCCAGCTCACCATTCGCTACGGGTAGCACAGATACGCAGTATTTT. Translating it yields CASSPFATGSTDTQYF.

V gene TRBV4-2 combines with J gene TRBJ1-4; TRBD1 aligns across 7 bases. V lost 4 bases, J lost 4 bases, and 9 bases stayed unmatched. This CDR3 comprises 16 residues. Per the germline V gene, CDR1 is LGHNA and CDR2 is YNFKEQ. The CDR3 loop reads CASSRPGQEFNEKLFF. In DNA, the CDR3 is TGTGCCAGCAGCCGCCCCGGACAGGAGTTTAATGAAAAACTGTTTTTT.

The sample holds a few counts of this clone. The CDR3 reads CASSSGDSPLHF. Written as DNA, the CDR3 is TGTGCCAGCAGCTCAGGGGATTCACCCCTCCACTTT. V is TRBV7-9 and J is TRBJ1-6; weak D call: TRBD1 (6 bases). This CDR3 is built from 12 residues. Trimming pared 4 bases from V and 8 bases from J, leaving 6 bases between. The germline V gene encodes CDR1 SEHNR and CDR2 FQNEAQ (reference sequence).

CDR3 in amino acids: CASSTRTGRAEAFF. The CDR3 DNA reads TGTGCCAGCAGCACCAGGACAGGGAGGGCTGAAGCTTTCTTT. The chain links TRBV7-2 to TRBJ1-1; 8 bases agree with TRBD1. The CDR3 runs to 14 residues. V shed 5 bases and J 6 bases; nucleotides not matched to a gene: 8. The germline V gene has CDR1 SGHTA and CDR2 FQGNSA.

The rearrangement joins TRBV6-6 to TRBJ2-7; no definite D call. This CDR3 has 12 amino acids. Between the trimmed V and J ends, which lost 7 bases and 2 bases, there was a span of 9 bases. Germline CDR1 reads MNHNY; CDR2 reads SVGAGI (reference sequence). CDR3 residues: CASTENPYEQYF. The CDR3 coding sequence is TGTGCCAGCACGGAGAACCCCTACGAGCAGTACTTC.

The rearrangement links TRBV5-1 to TRBJ2-5; 9 bases match TRBD2. CDR1 is SGHRS, CDR2 YFSETQ, per germline. The CDR3 totals 16 residues. V shed 7 bases, J shed 5 bases, and the junction held 15 bases outside the gene matches. This CDR3 reads CASDSRAGGDGETQYF. The CDR3 DNA is TGCGCCAGCGATTCCCGAGCGGGGGGCGACGGGGAGACCCAGTACTTC.

This chain connects TRBV10-3 to TRBJ1-5; 9 nucleotides match TRBD1. The junction had 6 bases not matched to a gene; V was cut back by 5 bases and J by 4 bases. Germline V lookup: CDR1 ENHRY, CDR2 SYGVKD. The CDR3 contains 15 residues. In DNA, the CDR3 is TGTGCCATCAGTCGGACAGGGGAAAAAAATCAGCCCCAGCATTTT. This codes for CAISRTGEKNQPQHF.

J is TRBJ2-1 and V is TRBV9, with D possibly being TRBD2 (6 bases). From germline, CDR1 is SGDLS and CDR2 YYNGEE. The V gene lost 1 base and the J gene lost 5 bases, with 10 bases spanning the gap. This CDR3 comprises 14 residues. The CDR3 loop reads CASSVSGVNNEQFF. Here the CDR3 DNA reads TGTGCCAGCAGCGTATCGGGGGTGAACAATGAGCAGTTCTTC. The full variable domain, rest sourced from reference TRBV9 and TRBJ2-1, is DSGVTQTPKHLITATGQRVTLRCSPRSGDLSVYWYQQSLDQGLQFLIQYYNGEERAKGNILERFSAQQFPDLHSELNLSSLELGDSALYFCASSVSGVNNEQFFGPGTRLTVL.

V and J are TRBV18 and TRBJ1-1; 8 bases fit TRBD1. Germline trimming cut 0 bases from V and 4 bases from J; bases unmatched to any gene: 13. CDR3 size: 18 residues. Germline lookup yields CDR1 KGHSH and CDR2 LQKENI. The CDR3 region is CASSPPFRGRGKVTEAFF. The CDR3 DNA follows: TGTGCCAGCTCACCACCCTTCAGGGGGCGGGGGAAGGTCACTGAAGCTTTCTTT. Full variable domain (outside the CDR3, taken from reference TRBV18 and TRBJ1-1): NAGVMQNPRHLVRRRGQEARLRCSPMKGHSHVYWYRQLPEEGLKFMVYLQKENIIDESGMPKERFSAEFPKEGPSILRIQQVVRGDSAAYFCASSPPFRGRGKVTEAFFGQGTRLTVV.

The V call is TRBV5-1, the J call TRBJ2-3; a weak D match, TRBD1 (5 bases). Looked up from germline, CDR1 is SGHRS and CDR2 is YFSETQ. V was shortened by 1 base and J by 2 bases, with 11 bases between the two germline ends. The CDR3 totals 15 residues. The CDR3, as DNA: TGCGCCAGCAGCTTGAGGGGTACTTACACAGATACGCAGTATTTT. Amino acids: CASSLRGTYTDTQYF.

The CDR3 sequence is CASSLEATRRSEQFF. CDR3 bases: TGTGCCAGCAGCTTAGAAGCGACTAGACGAAGTGAGCAGTTCTTC. This sequence joins TRBV11-2 and TRBJ2-1; TRBD2 is a possible D gene (6 bases). CDR3 size: 15 residues. CDR1 is SGHAT and CDR2 is FQNNGV in the germline V gene. The V end lost 0 bases, the J end lost 9 bases, and 15 bases lay between the germline ends.

CDR3 nucleotide sequence: TGTGCCAGCAGCTTATTTGCAGGATCCTACGAGCAGTACTTC. This translates into CASSLFAGSYEQYF. The J gene is TRBJ2-7, the V gene TRBV7-2; no clear D gene. Germline V gene lookup returns CDR1 SGHTA and CDR2 FQGNSA. The CDR3 has 14 residues. The germline V and J ends were trimmed by 2 bases and 1 base, with 9 bases remaining between them.

The chain uses TRBV6-1 and TRBJ2-3; maybe TRBD2 (5 bases). Deletions cut 3 bases from V and 2 bases from J, with 9 bases between. The CDR3 length is 14 residues. The germline gives CDR1 MNHNS, CDR2 SASEGT. The chain's CDR3 is CASSEGVFTDTQYF. The DNA for the CDR3 is TGTGCCAGCAGTGAGGGAGTGTTCACAGATACGCAGTATTTT.

This clone was picked up a small number of times. The V gene is TRBV6-5, the J gene TRBJ1-2, with D unresolved. V gave up 8 bases and J gave up 4 bases, with 11 bases separating them. Germline assignment: CDR1 MNHEY and CDR2 SVGAGI. The CDR3 loop spans 12 amino acids. The DNA of the CDR3 is TGTGCCAGCGGGCCTTTGACCTATGGCTACACCTTC. Its translation is CASGPLTYGYTF.

The chain carries TRBV2 and TRBJ2-2, with a weak D call TRBD2 (5 bases). The V end lost 3 bases, the J end lost 5 bases, and 10 bases lay between the germline ends. This CDR3 is 14 amino acids long. Germline V gives CDR1 SNHLY, CDR2 FYNNEI. The CDR3 is CASSDGKETGELFF. CDR3 sequence (DNA): TGTGCCAGCAGTGACGGGAAGGAAACCGGGGAGCTGTTTTTT.

This clone has more than one count but fewer than ten. The sample has other DNA sequences that encode this CDR3 too. The J gene is TRBJ1-1, the V gene TRBV5-1, with no clear D. The germline V gene has CDR1 SGHRS and CDR2 YFSETQ. Trimming took 0 bases from V and 2 from J, leaving 11 bases between them. The length of the CDR3 is 15 residues. The chain's CDR3 is CASSLERIPNTEAFF. The CDR3 nucleotides read TGCGCCAGCAGCTTGGAGCGGATCCCCAACACTGAAGCTTTCTTT.